A single sample gave rise to the 14 T cell receptor beta chains below, sequenced in a study of T cell changes during pregnancy in multiple sclerosis. The data were produced by immunoSEQ multiplex PCR, yet TCRdb's version contains in-frame clones alone and is incomplete. Among approximately 24,000 clones listed, 86% were seen once. The specimen was CD8+ T cells from peripheral blood mononuclear cells, collected in the first trimester of pregnancy. The receptors originated from a female donor in good health, enrolled as a control in a pregnancy study.

The J gene is TRBJ1-3, the V gene TRBV4-2, with D tentatively TRBD1 (6 bases). With 4 bases removed from V and 4 bases from J, the gap between germline ends came to 17 bases. Germline CDR1 reads LGHNA; CDR2 reads YNFKEQ. The CDR3 loop spans 16 amino acids. Written as DNA, the CDR3 is TGTGCCAGCAGCCCATCCGGCTGGGACATCGGAAACACCATATATTTT. Encoded protein: CASSPSGWDIGNTIYF.

This sequence joins TRBV27 and TRBJ1-1; D perhaps matches TRBD1 (6 bases). Trimming pared 5 bases from V and 7 bases from J, leaving 14 bases between. The CDR3 has 13 amino acids. The germline gives CDR1 MNHEY, CDR2 SMNVEV (reference sequence). For the CDR3, the DNA is TGTGCCAGCAGTCTGACAGGTACCCATGAAGCTTTCTTT. Residues: CASSLTGTHEAFF.

J is TRBJ2-5 and V is TRBV19; D perhaps matches TRBD1 (5 bases). The CDR3 has 13 amino acids. Germline V gene data show CDR1 as LNHDA and CDR2 as SQIVND (reference sequence). Trimming took 6 bases from V and 3 from J, leaving 11 bases between them. CDR3 DNA sequence: TGTGCCAGTAGGGTGGACACCGAAGAGACCCAGTACTTC. Amino acids: CASRVDTEETQYF.

The CDR3 loop reads CASSLLGQGARDTEAFF. CDR3 nucleotide sequence: TGTGCCAGCAGTCTATTGGGACAGGGAGCGAGGGACACTGAAGCTTTCTTT. The chain couples TRBV2 to TRBJ1-1, with 9 bases aligning to TRBD1. CDR3 size: 17 residues. Germline-derived CDR1 and CDR2 are SNHLY and FYNNEI. V dropped 5 bases and J dropped 3; count of bases not matched to a gene: 13.

The chain recombines TRBV29-1 with TRBJ1-2; D remains unclear. The CDR3 is made up of 10 amino acids. Between the trimmed V and J ends, which lost 5 bases and 8 bases, there was a span of 9 bases. The germline V gene has CDR1 SQVTM and CDR2 ANQGSEA. The CDR3 nucleotides read TGCAGCGTTCTTAGGGAGGGCTACACCTTC. This encodes CSVLREGYTF.

The genes are TRBV21-1 and TRBJ1-1; the listed D gene, TRBD1, was not tested against the DNA. TRBV21-1 counts as a pseudogene. The CDR3 is 9 residues long. The CDR3 nucleotides read TGTGCCAGCAGGGGCCCAGCTTTCTTT. This sequence encodes CASRGPAFF.

The sample holds a few counts of this clone. The rearrangement uses TRBV7-9 and TRBJ1-2; the D gene is possibly TRBD1 (5 bases). V was cut by 6 bases and J by 2 bases, with 13 bases left in between. The CDR3 extends over 14 amino acids. Germline CDR1 is SEHNR and CDR2 is FQNEAQ (reference sequence). In nucleotides, the CDR3 is TGTGCCAGCAGAGGATTACAGGAGAACTATGGCTACACCTTC. This sequence encodes CASRGLQENYGYTF.

This clone was seen more than once but under ten times. The chain has TRBV7-9 and TRBJ1-1; TRBD1 is a possible D gene (5 bases). CDR1 SEHNR and CDR2 FQNEAQ come from the germline V gene (reference sequence). V lost 5 bases and J lost 1, with 14 bases in between. The CDR3 runs 15 residues. CDR3 sequence: CASSPVGGKNTEAFF. In DNA form, the CDR3 reads TGTGCCAGCAGCCCAGTGGGGGGAAAGAACACTGAAGCTTTCTTT.

V usage is TRBV11-2 and J usage is TRBJ1-5; a possible D gene is TRBD1 (5 bases). Trimming removed 0 bases at V and 4 bases at J, with 10 bases between. CDR3 size: 15 residues. Germline V CDR1 and CDR2: SGHAT, FQNNGV. The CDR3 is CASSLERGRNQPQHF. Here the CDR3 DNA reads TGTGCCAGCAGCTTAGAACGGGGGAGGAATCAGCCCCAGCATTTT.

The chain joins TRBV9 to TRBJ1-1; TRBD1 might be the D (6 bases). The CDR3 extends over 13 amino acids. CDR1 SGDLS and CDR2 YYNGEE come from the germline V gene. The ends were cut back, 4 bases at V and 1 base at J, with 8 bases in the middle. CDR3 nucleotide sequence: TGTGCCAGCAGCTCACAGGGGAACACTGAAGCTTTCTTT. Translation: CASSSQGNTEAFF.

This sequence joins TRBV9 and TRBJ2-3; 8 bases match TRBD2. The CDR3 totals 17 residues. Germline V lookup: CDR1 SGDLS, CDR2 YYNGEE. V trimming: 2 bases; J trimming: 1 base; junction bases outside the gene matches: 9. The CDR3 sequence: CASSVSVGLDRTDTQYF. In nucleotides, the CDR3 is TGTGCCAGCAGCGTGAGTGTGGGACTAGACCGCACAGATACGCAGTATTTT.

This rearrangement joins TRBV4-3 to TRBJ2-5; 7 positions match TRBD2. V shed 4 bases, J shed 5 bases, and the junction held 13 bases outside the gene matches. Germline assignment: CDR1 LGHNA and CDR2 YSLEER. This CDR3 has 16 residues. The CDR3 nucleotides read TGCGCCAGCAGCCCAGAGGTGCGGGGGTCACTGGAGACCCAGTACTTC. The encoded protein is CASSPEVRGSLETQYF.

This clone was recorded only once. This chain joins TRBV19 and TRBJ1-5; 8 bases align to TRBD1. From germline, CDR1 is LNHDA and CDR2 SQIVND (reference sequence). The ends lost 5 bases at V and 4 bases at J; junction bases unmatched: 7. This CDR3 is built from 15 residues. The CDR3 DNA sequence: TGTGCCAGTAGTTTCGGACAGGGTGGTAATCAGCCCCAGCATTTT. This translates into CASSFGQGGNQPQHF.

This chain joins TRBV6-6 and TRBJ1-1; no reliable D call. CDR1 and CDR2 (germline): MNHNY, SVGAGI (reference sequence). This CDR3 spans 13 amino acids. The V end lost 5 bases, the J end lost 0 bases, and 7 bases lay between the germline ends. The CDR3 sequence is CASSLGMNTEAFF. The CDR3 DNA is TGTGCCAGCAGTCTCGGGATGAACACTGAAGCTTTCTTT.